The next 27 T cell receptor beta chains were all read from a single sample in a study of T cells in Graves' hyperthyroidism and ophthalmopathy. Amplified TCR beta CDR3 regions came from RNA transcripts. Initially, a first-round RT-PCR of the TCR CDR3 employed the HTBI primer set. Each CDR3 protein gets one entry after TCRdb re-called the multiplex PCR reads with MiXCR. This sample yields some 560,000 distinct CDR3 sequences, of which less than 20% are seen a single time; approximately 7.4% belongs to the top ten. The material sequenced was blood. Receptor source: a woman in her twenties or thirties with Graves' hyperthyroidism.

This clonotype showed up many times. The chain has TRBV27 and TRBJ2-7; TRBD2 agrees at 8 bases. J gave up 4 bases and V 5 bases, and 4 bases lay outside the gene matches. The CDR3 sequence is 13 residues long. The V gene's germline CDR1 is MNHEY and CDR2 SMNVEV (reference sequence). CDR3 region: CASSETSAYEQYF. For the CDR3, the DNA is TGTGCCAGCAGTGAGACTAGCGCGTACGAGCAGTACTTC.

This clonotype was detected only a few times. The genes are TRBV9 and TRBJ1-2, with 7 bases fitting TRBD1. Germline CDR1 reads SGDLS; CDR2 reads YYNGEE. This CDR3 region has 16 residues. Trimming took 4 bases from V and 2 from J; bases not matched to a gene: 11. The CDR3 reads CASSPRGGRANYGYTF. CDR3 in DNA: TGTGCCAGCAGCCCCAGGGGGGGCAGGGCCAACTATGGCTACACCTTC.

This clonotype was counted between two and nine times. The chain joins TRBV6-1 to TRBJ2-1; 7 positions agree with TRBD1. V was pared by 6 bases and J by 8 bases, with 7 bases of the junction left unmatched. This CDR3 region has 13 residues. Looked up from germline, CDR1 is MNHNS and CDR2 is SASEGT. CDR3 nucleotide sequence: TGTGCCAGCAGCACAGGGGATAGTGATGAGCAGTTCTTC. This gives the protein CASSTGDSDEQFF.

This clonotype was seen a handful of times. This sequence joins TRBV6-2 or TRBV6-3 and TRBJ1-5; D is possibly TRBD1 (5 bases). Germline-derived CDR1 and CDR2 are MNHEY and SVGEGT. Trimming took off 0 bases at V and 3 bases at J, with 12 bases between the two ends. The CDR3 has 16 amino acids. The DNA of the CDR3 is TGTGCCAGCAGTTACTCCCGACGGGGGTACAATCAGCCCCAGCATTTT. Amino acids: CASSYSRRGYNQPQHF.

This chain connects TRBV20-1 to TRBJ2-3, with 13 bases identical to TRBD2. Germline CDR1 is DFQATT and CDR2 is SNEGSKA (reference sequence). This CDR3 is 17 amino acids long. The ends lost 0 bases at V and 4 bases at J; junction bases unmatched: 7. CDR3 region: CSARDRTSGSRADTQYF. As DNA, the CDR3 is TGCAGTGCTAGAGATCGGACTAGCGGGAGTCGGGCAGATACGCAGTATTTT.

The sample holds a few counts of this clonotype. Possible read error: a much larger clone is one base away. The chain carries TRBV5-1 and TRBJ2-7, with 8 bases aligning to TRBD2. Germline-derived CDR1 and CDR2 are SGHRS and YFSETQ. The length of the CDR3 is 15 residues. With V trimmed by 1 base and J by 0 bases, 3 bases remained unmatched. CDR3: CASSLSSGNSYEQYF. Written as DNA, the CDR3 is TGCGCCAGCAGCTTGAGTAGCGGGAACTCCTACGAGCAGTACTTC.

For this clonotype: A much more abundant neighbour one base away suggests this may be a read error. The chain couples TRBV2 to TRBJ2-7, with D unclear. V gave up 5 bases and J gave up 0 bases, with 14 bases separating them. The CDR3 has 15 amino acids. Germline-derived CDR1 and CDR2 are SNHLY and FYNNEI. The CDR3 region has the DNA TGTGCCAGCAGTTTCACTAACGGACCCTCCTACGAGCAGTACTTC. Encoded protein: CASSFTNGPSYEQYF.

This clonotype was seen many times. The CDR3 DNA sequence: TGTGCCAGCAGAACGAGGAGCTCCTATAATTCACCCCTCCACTTT. This gives the protein CASRTRSSYNSPLHF. This chain links TRBV2 with TRBJ1-6; unclear D gene. Germline values: CDR1 SNHLY, CDR2 FYNNEI. The germline V and J ends were trimmed by 6 bases and 0 bases, with 9 bases remaining between them. The CDR3 covers 15 residues.

This clonotype was seen at least ten times. One end of the junction fails to match germline, which may point to a read error. This chain joins TRBV18 and TRBJ2-1; D uncertain. The CDR3 totals 16 residues. Looked up from germline, CDR1 is KGHSH and CDR2 is LQKENI. In nucleotides, the CDR3 is TGTGCCAGCTCACCAAGTTCTACGAGCACCTACAGTGAGCAGTTCTTC. Protein sequence: CASSPSSTSTYSEQFF. Using reference TRBV18 and TRBJ2-1 for the parts outside the CDR3, the full variable domain is NAGVMQNPRHLVRRRGQEARLRCSPMKGHSHVYWYRQLPEEGLKFMVYLQKENIIDESGMPKERFSAEFPKEGPSILRIQQVVRGDSAAYFCASSPSSTSTYSEQFFGPGTRLTVL.

This clonotype was picked up a small number of times. V gene TRBV6-2 or TRBV6-3 combines with J gene TRBJ2-2; D unclear. The germline V gene has CDR1 MNHEY and CDR2 SVGEGT. V was clipped by 10 bases and J by 0 bases, with 15 bases between them. The CDR3 has 15 amino acids. For the CDR3, the DNA is TGTGCCATCTCAGGAATAAACGCGAACACCGGGGAGCTGTTTTTT. This encodes CAISGINANTGELFF.

This clonotype showed up many times. This sequence joins TRBV30 and TRBJ2-2; 7 bases fit TRBD1. V was clipped by 4 bases and J by 4 bases; unmatched bases: 6. Germline assignment: CDR1 GTSNPN and CDR2 SVGIG (reference sequence). The CDR3 is 14 residues long. The CDR3 DNA is TGTGCCTGGACCCCCGGACAGGTCACCGGGGAGCTGTTTTTT. Amino acids: CAWTPGQVTGELFF.

The chain is built from TRBV28 and TRBJ1-5, with TRBD1 matching over 9 bases. Germline V CDR1 and CDR2: MDHEN, SYDVKM. The CDR3 consists of 16 residues. Losses at the gene ends were 4 bases for V and 0 bases for J; bases not matched to a gene: 4. This CDR3 reads CASSWTGAYSNQPQHF. The CDR3, as DNA: TGTGCCAGCAGTTGGACAGGGGCCTATAGCAATCAGCCCCAGCATTTT.

This clonotype was seen at least ten times. The chain links TRBV27 to TRBJ1-1, with D possibly being TRBD1 (5 bases). This CDR3 has 15 residues. V lost 5 bases and J lost 0, with 13 bases in between. From germline, CDR1 is MNHEY and CDR2 SMNVEV (reference sequence). CDR3 nucleotides: TGTGCCAGCAGTGAAAACAGGTTGGTGAACACTGAAGCTTTCTTT. Translating gives CASSENRLVNTEAFF.

The V gene is TRBV29-1, the J gene TRBJ2-2; D perhaps matches TRBD2 (5 bases). Germline CDR1 reads SQVTM; CDR2 reads ANQGSEA. This CDR3 comprises 13 residues. Deletions cut 3 bases from V and 1 base from J, with 6 bases between. The CDR3 DNA follows: TGCAGCGTTGATGCGGGGAACACCGGGGAGCTGTTTTTT. It translates to CSVDAGNTGELFF.

In its sample, this clonotype was seen many times. The chain combines TRBV28 with TRBJ2-1; TRBD1 is a possible D gene (5 bases). This CDR3 region has 13 residues. Germline CDR1 reads MDHEN; CDR2 reads SYDVKM. V was clipped by 8 bases and J by 14 bases, with 22 bases between them. The CDR3 DNA sequence: TGTGCCAGCGGCGTACGGACACCCCGCTGGGAGTTCTTC. This codes for CASGVRTPRWEFF. The full variable domain, rest sourced from reference TRBV28 and TRBJ2-1, is DVKVTQSSRYLVKRTGEKVFLECVQDMDHENMFWYRQDPGLGLRLIYFSYDVKMKEKGDIPEGYSVSREKKERFSLILESASTNQTSMYLCASGVRTPRWEFFGPGTRLTVL.

To note about this clonotype: Here the CDR3 omits its conserved ending phenylalanine or tryptophan, so a read error is the likely source. The rearrangement joins TRBV11-2 to TRBJ2-6; 7 bases fit TRBD1. V was clipped by 5 bases and J by 0 bases; unmatched bases: 19. Per the germline V gene, CDR1 is SGHAT and CDR2 is FQNNGV. CDR3 length: 21 residues. The CDR3 DNA reads as TGTGCCAGCAGCCTCAGGGGGTGGACCGGGACAGACTTCTCTGGGGCCAACGTCCTGACTTTA. Amino acid sequence: CASSLRGWTGTDFSGANVLTL.

This clonotype was observed at least ten times. The chain carries TRBV30 and TRBJ2-6; no firm D call. The CDR3 covers 15 residues. The germline V and J ends were trimmed by 2 bases and 0 bases, with 8 bases remaining between them. Per the germline V gene, CDR1 is GTSNPN and CDR2 is SVGIG (reference sequence). The CDR3 DNA is TGTGCCTGGAGTCAAGGACGCTCTGGGGCCAACGTCCTGACTTTC. Its protein product is CAWSQGRSGANVLTF.

The chain joins TRBV9 to TRBJ2-2; TRBD2 matches 10 bases. From germline, CDR1 is SGDLS and CDR2 YYNGEE. Trimming cost V 4 bases and J 1 base; bases outside gene matches: 4. The CDR3 sequence is 16 residues long. The CDR3 loop reads CASSTGLAENTGELFF. DNA for the CDR3: TGTGCCAGCAGCACCGGACTAGCGGAGAACACCGGGGAGCTGTTTTTT.

The chain combines TRBV4-1 with TRBJ2-7; no clear D gene. The CDR3 extends over 13 amino acids. Trimming pared 4 bases from V and 4 bases from J, leaving 11 bases between. CDR1 MGHRA and CDR2 YSYEKL come from the germline V gene. The CDR3 DNA reads TGCGCCAGCAGCCGTAGTTCCCGTTACGAGCAGTACTTC. Its translation is CASSRSSRYEQYF.

This clonotype appeared a few times. The chain joins TRBV2 to TRBJ2-7; D remains ambiguous. This CDR3 contains 13 residues. From germline, CDR1 is SNHLY and CDR2 FYNNEI. V gave up 3 bases and J gave up 3 bases, with 9 bases separating them. CDR3 coding DNA: TGTGCCAGCAGTGACCCCCTAATCTACGAGCAGTACTTC. It translates to CASSDPLIYEQYF.

The rearrangement uses TRBV18 and TRBJ2-1; D might be TRBD1 (5 bases). Germline V gene data show CDR1 as KGHSH and CDR2 as LQKENI. CDR3 length: 14 amino acids. V dropped 3 bases and J dropped 7 bases, with 13 bases sitting between them. DNA of the CDR3: TGTGCCAGCTCACCCTTGGCAGGGCATAATGAGCAGTTCTTC. Its protein is CASSPLAGHNEQFF.

This clonotype was observed a handful of times. The gene calls are TRBV4-1 and TRBJ1-4; no clear D. The CDR3 is 15 residues long. The germline CDR1 and CDR2 sequences are MGHRA and YSYEKL. V was trimmed by 1 base and J by 0 bases, leaving 6 bases between them. The CDR3 region has the DNA TGCGCCAGCAGCCAAGTGTCATCAACTAATGAAAAACTGTTTTTT. As protein: CASSQVSSTNEKLFF.

This clonotype was found many times. The rearrangement links TRBV12-3 or TRBV12-4 to TRBJ2-1; D could derive from TRBD1 or TRBD2 (5 bases each). CDR3 length: 15 residues. Trimming pared 6 bases from V and 6 bases from J, leaving 18 bases between. CDR3 nucleotides: TGTGCCAGCAGCTTCGGGGCTGGTTTAGGCAATGAGCAGTTCTTC. Translation gives CASSFGAGLGNEQFF.

The sample holds many counts of this clonotype. The chain uses TRBV28 and TRBJ2-7; TRBD1 matches 9 bases. Germline CDR1 reads MDHEN; CDR2 reads SYDVKM. Trimming removed 7 bases from V and 6 bases from J; junction bases left unmatched: 10. This CDR3 has 14 residues. The CDR3 protein is CASKFRDRVGEQYF. The CDR3 coding sequence is TGTGCCAGCAAATTCCGGGACAGGGTTGGCGAGCAGTACTTC.

This clonotype was observed many times. This chain joins TRBV5-1 and TRBJ2-7; 7 bases fit TRBD1. J gave up 2 bases and V 1 base, and 6 bases lay outside the gene matches. The CDR3 length is 15 residues. The germline gives CDR1 SGHRS, CDR2 YFSETQ. The CDR3 loop reads CASSLTGQPPYEQYF. CDR3 DNA sequence: TGCGCCAGCAGCTTGACGGGACAGCCCCCCTACGAGCAGTACTTC. The whole variable domain, remainder taken from reference TRBV5-1 and TRBJ2-7, is KAGVTQTPRYLIKTRGQQVTLSCSPISGHRSVSWYQQTPGQGLQFLFEYFSETQRNKGNFPGRFSGRQFSNSRSEMNVSTLELGDSALYLCASSLTGQPPYEQYFGPGTRLTVT.

The chain is built from TRBV7-9 and TRBJ1-2; possibly TRBD1 for D (6 bases). Trimming shortened V by 5 bases and J by 4 bases, and 20 bases separated the two germline ends. This CDR3 is built from 16 residues. Germline V gene sequence: CDR1 SEHNR, CDR2 FQNEAQ (reference sequence). The CDR3 DNA reads as TGTGCCAGCAGCCGGGAAGAAAACAGGGTTTTCTATGGCTACACCTTC. It translates to CASSREENRVFYGYTF.

This clonotype was seen repeatedly, ten times or more. The gene calls are TRBV24-1 and TRBJ1-2; weak D call: TRBD1 (6 bases). Germline V gene data show CDR1 as KGHDR and CDR2 as SFDVKD. Deletions cut 0 bases from V and 8 bases from J, with 12 bases between. This CDR3 has 14 residues. The CDR3 is CATSDLWGADGYTF. In nucleotides, the CDR3 is TGTGCCACCAGTGATTTGTGGGGGGCGGACGGCTACACCTTC.